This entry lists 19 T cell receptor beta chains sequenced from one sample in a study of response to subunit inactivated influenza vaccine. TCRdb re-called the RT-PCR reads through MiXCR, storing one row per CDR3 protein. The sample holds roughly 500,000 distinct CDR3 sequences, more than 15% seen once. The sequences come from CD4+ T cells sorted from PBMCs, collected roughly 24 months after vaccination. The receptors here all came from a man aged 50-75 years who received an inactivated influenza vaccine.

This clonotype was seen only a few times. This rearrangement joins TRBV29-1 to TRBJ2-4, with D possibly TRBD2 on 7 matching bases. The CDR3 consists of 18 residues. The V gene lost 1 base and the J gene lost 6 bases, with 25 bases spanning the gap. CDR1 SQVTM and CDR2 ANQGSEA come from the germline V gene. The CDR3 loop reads CSVEAWEGGWPRGNIQYF. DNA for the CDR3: TGCAGCGTTGAAGCCTGGGAGGGGGGCTGGCCTCGCGGAAACATTCAGTACTTC. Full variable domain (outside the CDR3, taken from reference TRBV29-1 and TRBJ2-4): SAVISQKPSRDICQRGTSLTIQCQVDSQVTMMFWYRQQPGQSLTLIATANQGSEATYESGFVIDKFPISRPNLTFSTLTVSNMSPEDSSIYLCSVEAWEGGWPRGNIQYFGAGTRLSVL.

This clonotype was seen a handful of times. The CDR3 spells CASSVGTLNNEQFF. The CDR3 DNA reads TGTGCCAGCAGCGTAGGGACTTTGAACAATGAGCAGTTCTTC. The rearrangement joins TRBV7-3 to TRBJ2-1; D perhaps matches TRBD2 (6 bases). This CDR3 region has 14 residues. V shed 5 bases and J shed 5 bases, with 13 bases lying between them. Germline lookup yields CDR1 SGHTA and CDR2 FQGTGA.

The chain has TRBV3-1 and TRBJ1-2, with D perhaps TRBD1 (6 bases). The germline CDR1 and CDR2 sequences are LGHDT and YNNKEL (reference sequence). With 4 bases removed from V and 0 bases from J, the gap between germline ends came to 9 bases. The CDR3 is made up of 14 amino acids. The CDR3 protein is CASSPGAANYGYTF. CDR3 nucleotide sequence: TGTGCCAGCAGCCCGGGGGCAGCTAACTATGGCTACACCTTC.

The DNA of the CDR3 is TGCGCCAGCAGCCAAGACCGGACAGGCTCCTACGAGCAGTACTTC. It specifies CASSQDRTGSYEQYF. This sequence joins TRBV4-3 and TRBJ2-7, with 7 bases matching TRBD1. This CDR3 has 15 residues. The V segment lost 0 bases and the J segment 0 bases; nucleotides outside the gene matches: 2. CDR1 and CDR2 (germline): LGHNA, YSLEER.

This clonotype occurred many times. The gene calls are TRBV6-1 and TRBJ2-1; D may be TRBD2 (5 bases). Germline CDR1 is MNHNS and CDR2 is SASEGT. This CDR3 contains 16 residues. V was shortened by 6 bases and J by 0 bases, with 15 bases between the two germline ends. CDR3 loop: CASSPRGGISYNEQFF. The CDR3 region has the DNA TGTGCCAGCAGCCCCCGGGGTGGGATCTCCTACAATGAGCAGTTCTTC.

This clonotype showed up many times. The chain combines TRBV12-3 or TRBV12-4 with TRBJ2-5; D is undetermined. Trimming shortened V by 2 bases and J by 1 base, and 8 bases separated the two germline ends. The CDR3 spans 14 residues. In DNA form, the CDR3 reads TGTGCCAGCAGTTTAATCGCCCTCCAAGAGACCCAGTACTTC. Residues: CASSLIALQETQYF.

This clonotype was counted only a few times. CDR3 sequence: CASSIQNQGFQFF. The CDR3 nucleotides read TGCGCCAGCAGCATCCAGAATCAGGGATTCCAGTTCTTC. The chain employs TRBV5-1 and TRBJ2-1; the D gene is possibly TRBD1 (5 bases). The V gene lost 4 bases and the J gene lost 13 bases, with 18 bases spanning the gap. The CDR3 is 13 residues long. CDR1 is SGHRS, CDR2 YFSETQ, per germline.

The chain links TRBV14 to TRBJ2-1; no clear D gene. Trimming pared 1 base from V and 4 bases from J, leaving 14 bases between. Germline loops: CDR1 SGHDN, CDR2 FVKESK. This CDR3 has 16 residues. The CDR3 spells CASSQGAQVVYNEQFF. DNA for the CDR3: TGTGCCAGCAGCCAAGGGGCCCAAGTGGTTTACAATGAGCAGTTCTTC.

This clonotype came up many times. The CDR3 loop is CASSRTLNTEAFF. DNA of the CDR3: TGTGCCAGCAGCCGCACCTTGAACACTGAAGCTTTCTTT. The chain employs TRBV12-3 or TRBV12-4 and TRBJ1-1; no definite D call. The CDR3 loop spans 13 amino acids. V was clipped by 6 bases and J by 0 bases, with 8 bases between them.

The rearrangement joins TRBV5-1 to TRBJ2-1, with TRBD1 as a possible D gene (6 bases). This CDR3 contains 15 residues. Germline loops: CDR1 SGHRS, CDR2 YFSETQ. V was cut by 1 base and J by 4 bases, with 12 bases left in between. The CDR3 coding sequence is TGCGCCAGCAGCTTGTCAGGGGAAAAGTACAATGAGCAGTTCTTC. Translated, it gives CASSLSGEKYNEQFF.

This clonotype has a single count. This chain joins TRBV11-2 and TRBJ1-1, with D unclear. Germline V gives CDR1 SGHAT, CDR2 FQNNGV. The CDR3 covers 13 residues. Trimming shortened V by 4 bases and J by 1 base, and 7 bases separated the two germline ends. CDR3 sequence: CASSCQGNTEAFF. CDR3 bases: TGTGCCAGCAGCTGCCAAGGGAACACTGAAGCTTTCTTT.

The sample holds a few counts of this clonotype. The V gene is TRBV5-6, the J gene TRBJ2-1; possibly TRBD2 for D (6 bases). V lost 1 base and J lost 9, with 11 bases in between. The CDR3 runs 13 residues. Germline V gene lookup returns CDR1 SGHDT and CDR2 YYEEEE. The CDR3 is CASSLSSGAEQFF. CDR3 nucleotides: TGTGCCAGCAGCTTGTCTTCGGGAGCTGAGCAGTTCTTC.

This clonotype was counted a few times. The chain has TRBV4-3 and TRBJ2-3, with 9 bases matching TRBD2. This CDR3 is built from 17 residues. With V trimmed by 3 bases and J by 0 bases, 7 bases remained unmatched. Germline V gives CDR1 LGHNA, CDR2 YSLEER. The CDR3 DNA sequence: TGCGCCAGCAGCCAGGGGGCTAGCGGGGTCAGCACAGATACGCAGTATTTT. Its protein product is CASSQGASGVSTDTQYF.

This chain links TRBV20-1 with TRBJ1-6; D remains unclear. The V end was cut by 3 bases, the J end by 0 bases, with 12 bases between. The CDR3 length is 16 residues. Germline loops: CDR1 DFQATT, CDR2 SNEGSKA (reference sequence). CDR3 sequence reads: CSARAGGSSYNSPLHF. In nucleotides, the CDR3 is TGCAGTGCTAGGGCAGGAGGGAGCTCCTATAATTCACCCCTCCACTTT.

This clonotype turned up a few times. The CDR3 DNA follows: TGCGCCAGCAGCTTGGATACGGGAGGAGCCTACAATGAGCAGTTCTTC. This codes for CASSLDTGGAYNEQFF. V gene TRBV5-1 combines with J gene TRBJ2-1; 7 bases match TRBD2. The V gene end was trimmed by 0 bases and the J gene end by 2 bases; junction bases not matched to a gene: 5. This CDR3 spans 16 amino acids. CDR1 and CDR2 (germline): SGHRS, YFSETQ.

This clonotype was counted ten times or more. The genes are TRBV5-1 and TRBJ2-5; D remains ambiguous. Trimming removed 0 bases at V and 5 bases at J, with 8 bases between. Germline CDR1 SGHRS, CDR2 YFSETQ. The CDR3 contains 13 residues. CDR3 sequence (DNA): TGCGCCAGCAGCTTGGATGCCCGGGAGACCCAGTACTTC. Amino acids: CASSLDARETQYF.

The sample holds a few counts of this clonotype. CDR3 DNA sequence: TGCAGTGCTAGAAAGACAGGGAACACCGGGGAGCTGTTTTTT. Translated: CSARKTGNTGELFF. This chain connects TRBV20-1 to TRBJ2-2, with D possibly matching TRBD1 (6 bases). Germline V lookup: CDR1 DFQATT, CDR2 SNEGSKA (reference sequence). The CDR3 sequence is 14 residues long. V lost 2 bases and J lost 1, with 8 bases in between.

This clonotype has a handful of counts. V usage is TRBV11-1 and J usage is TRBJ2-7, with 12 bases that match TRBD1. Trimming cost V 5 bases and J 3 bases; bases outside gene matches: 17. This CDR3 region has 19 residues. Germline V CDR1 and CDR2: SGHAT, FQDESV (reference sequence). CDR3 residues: CASSTPGQGAAGALYEQYF. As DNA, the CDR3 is TGTGCCAGCAGCACTCCGGGACAGGGGGCAGCGGGAGCGCTCTACGAGCAGTACTTC.

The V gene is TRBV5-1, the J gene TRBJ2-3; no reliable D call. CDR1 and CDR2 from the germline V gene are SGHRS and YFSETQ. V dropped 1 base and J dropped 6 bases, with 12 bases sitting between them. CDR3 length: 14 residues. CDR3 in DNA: TGCGCCAGCAGCTTGTACACGACGGCTGATACGCAGTATTTT. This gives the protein CASSLYTTADTQYF.